The present T cell receptor beta chain was sequenced within a study of T-cell reconstitution after alpha-beta-depleted transplantation in children. From germline, CDR1 is PRHDT and CDR2 FYEKMQ (reference sequence). The CDR3 sequence is 12 residues long. The V and J ends lost 7 bases and 10 bases, in that order; junction bases with no gene match: 5. For TCRbeta, the library was prepared with unique molecular identifiers. TCRdb redid the calling of the PCR reads with MiXCR, one entry per CDR3 protein. The table includes fewer than 550,000 distinct CDR3 sequences, about 10% detected once. Many counts were recorded for this clonotype. Its antigen is undetermined. Overall study results and limits: Some patients' high day-60 TCRbeta diversity was attributed to recipient cells surviving conditioning.

The material was PBMCs, obtained before TCRalphabeta/CD19-depleted stem cell transplant. V usage is TRBV13 and J usage is TRBJ2-3; TRBD1 aligns across 10 bases. The sequence was collected from a child aged 2-15 years with inherited bone marrow failure, due to receive a stem cell transplant. CDR3 sequence reads: CASTTTGGSQYF. CDR3 coding DNA: TGTGCCAGCACCACGACAGGGGGCTCGCAGTATTTT.